The present entry profiles one TCR beta chain with its context. Its antigen remains unidentified. These data originate in a study of shared clonotypes between healthy human individuals. Points from the study as a whole: Measured sharing among donors was expected to vary with sequencing depth.

The CDR3 is 13 residues long. CDR1 and CDR2 from the germline V gene are SNHLY and FYNNEI. CD8 cells regarded as naive lacked CD45RO, were positively chosen for CCR7, and omitted terminally differentiated effector memory CD45RA+ cells. The study drew all its donors from Caucasian adults living in Nashville, Tennessee. Original data processing: Filtering differed, since immunoSEQ gave only junction sequences and no quality scores. Sequencing was performed with immunoSEQ multiplex PCR; in TCRdb, only in-frame clones are kept and a portion is missing. The V and J calls and clone size are taken from that table; D and trimming were inferred from the DNA. The sample shows roughly 1,800,000 clones, approximately 95% of them seen only once.

The TCR was taken from a man aged 18 to 29 in good health. Sequenced sample: naive CD8+ T cells sorted from blood. This sequence joins TRBV2 and TRBJ2-5, with D possibly being TRBD2 (6 bases). The tail of the sequence fits TRBJ2-7 better, so the J call may be wrong. In DNA form, the CDR3 reads TGTGCCAGCAGTGACGGGGGCTCCTACGAGCAGTACTTC. Translating gives CASSDGGSYEQYF.